The TCR beta chain under discussion was sequenced for a study of T-cell reconstitution after alpha-beta-depleted transplantation in children. At least ten counts were recorded for this clonotype. The target antigen is unknown. Unique molecular identifiers featured in how the TCRbeta library was prepared. TCRdb reprocessed the PCR reads with MiXCR, giving one entry per CDR3 protein. Altogether 490,000 or so distinct CDR3 sequences are present, over 9.5% being singletons, with the ten largest covering 2%. Study-level results: The authors attributed T-cell counts and diversity one year after transplant mostly to newly produced T cells. About two months after transplant, alpha-beta T cells reportedly came from several hundred expanded graft clones.

The receptor's source is a child aged 2 to 10 with inherited bone marrow failure, due to receive a stem cell transplant. The source was PBMCs, collected before TCRalphabeta/CD19-depleted stem cell transplant.

CDR3 in DNA: TGCGCCAGCAGCCGAGGACAGGAACCCTATGGCTACACCTTC. Protein: CASSRGQEPYGYTF. The chain links TRBV5-1 to TRBJ1-2; 7 positions match TRBD1. CDR3 size: 14 residues. Germline values: CDR1 SGHRS, CDR2 YFSETQ. With V trimmed by 4 bases and J by 4 bases, 7 bases remained unmatched.